This TCR beta chain was obtained from a study of OX40 agonist ivuxolimab in advanced cancers. Study information: Every 2 weeks, patients received ivuxolimab intravenously, dosed at 0.01 to 10 mg/kg. A partial response was reached by three patients: one with hepatocellular carcinoma and two with cutaneous melanoma. Study outcomes and limitations: Researchers report that CD8+ T cells had, on average, more expanded clones than CD4+.

V was pared by 1 base and J by 7 bases, with 8 bases of the junction left unmatched. Germline values: CDR1 SGHTA, CDR2 FQGTGA. CDR3 length equals 15 residues. Generated by immunoSEQ multiplex PCR, the TCRdb table keeps only in-frame clones and is missing some. There are 45,000 to 55,000 clones in the sample; around 84% occur only once, and 9% to 10% lies in the top ten. Comments on this clone: Antigen specificity is unknown.

Peripheral blood came from all dose cohorts at three timepoints. The input for sequencing was CD4+ or CD8+ T cells sorted from blood, taken in a trial of the OX40 agonist ivuxolimab. The chain links TRBV7-3 to TRBJ2-5, with TRBD1 identical over 8 bases. The receptor comes from an adult with an advanced solid tumor such as melanoma, head and neck, liver or kidney cancer. CDR3 region: CASSLSAGQGATQYF. The CDR3 region has the DNA TGTGCCAGCAGCTTAAGCGCAGGACAGGGAGCGACCCAGTACTTC.